This paragraph reports one T cell receptor beta chain. What it recognizes is unknown. The CDR3 spans 12 residues. From germline, CDR1 is SGHTA and CDR2 FQGNSA. V was cut by 3 bases and J by 7 bases, with 7 bases left in between. The PCR ran on 60 Vbeta and 13 Jbeta primers. Profiling relied on immunoSEQ multiplex PCR, and the TCRdb table lists in-frame clones only, not all of them. This table holds some 51,000 clones. This record belongs to a study of cytomegalovirus exposure and HLA in healthy donors. Study-wide findings and caveats: Reportedly, cytomegalovirus status was diagnosed with high sensitivity and specificity. Analyses of presence and absence presupposed an approximately uniform sequencing depth across donors. It is likely that the observed cluster of highly shared sequence variants was a sequencing artifact. HLA allele associations emerged for under 20,000 TCR beta sequences in a later analysis, at 0.05 false discovery rate.

This clonotype originated in a man aged 50 to 60 in good health and CMV-seropositive. The chain joins TRBV7-2 to TRBJ1-5; D might be TRBD1 (5 bases). What was sequenced was PBMCs. CDR3 bases: TGTGCCAGCAGCTTCGGGGGGCAGCCCCAGCATTTT. This codes for CASSFGGQPQHF.